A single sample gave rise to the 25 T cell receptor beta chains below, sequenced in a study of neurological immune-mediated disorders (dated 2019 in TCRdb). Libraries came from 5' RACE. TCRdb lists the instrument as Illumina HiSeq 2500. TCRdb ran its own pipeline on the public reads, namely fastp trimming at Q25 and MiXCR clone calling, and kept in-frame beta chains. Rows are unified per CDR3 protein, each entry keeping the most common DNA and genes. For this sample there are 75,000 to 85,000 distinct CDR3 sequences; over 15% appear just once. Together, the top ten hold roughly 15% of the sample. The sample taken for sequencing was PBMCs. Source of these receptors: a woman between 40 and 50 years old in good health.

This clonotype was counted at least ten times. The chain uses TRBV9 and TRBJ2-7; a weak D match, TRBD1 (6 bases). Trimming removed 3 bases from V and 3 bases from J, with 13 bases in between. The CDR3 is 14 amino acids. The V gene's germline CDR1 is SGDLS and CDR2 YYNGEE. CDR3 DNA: TGTGCCAGCAGCGCAGAGGACAGCTACTACGAGCAGTACTTC. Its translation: CASSAEDSYYEQYF. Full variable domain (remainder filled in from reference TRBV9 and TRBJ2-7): DSGVTQTPKHLITATGQRVTLRCSPRSGDLSVYWYQQSLDQGLQFLIQYYNGEERAKGNILERFSAQQFPDLHSELNLSSLELGDSALYFCASSAEDSYYEQYFGPGTRLTVT.

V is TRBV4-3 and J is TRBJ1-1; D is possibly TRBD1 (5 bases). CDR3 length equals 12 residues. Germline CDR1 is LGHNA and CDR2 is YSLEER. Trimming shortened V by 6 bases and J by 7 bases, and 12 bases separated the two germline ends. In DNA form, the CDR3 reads TGCGCCAGCAGTCAGGGCGGAGGTGAAGCTTTCTTT. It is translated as CASSQGGGEAFF.

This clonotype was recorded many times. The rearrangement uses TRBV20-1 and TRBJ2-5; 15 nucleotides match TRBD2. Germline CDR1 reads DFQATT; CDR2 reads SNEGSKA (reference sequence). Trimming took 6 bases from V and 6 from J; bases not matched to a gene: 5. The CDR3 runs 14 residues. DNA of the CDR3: TGCAGTGCCGGGACTAGCGGGGGGAGGAAGACCCAGTACTTC. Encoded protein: CSAGTSGGRKTQYF.

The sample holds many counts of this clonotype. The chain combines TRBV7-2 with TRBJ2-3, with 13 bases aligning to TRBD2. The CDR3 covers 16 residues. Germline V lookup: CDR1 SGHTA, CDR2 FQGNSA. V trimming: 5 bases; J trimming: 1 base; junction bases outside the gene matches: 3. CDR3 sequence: CASSGTSGMGTDTQYF. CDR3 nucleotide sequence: TGTGCCAGCAGCGGGACTAGCGGGATGGGCACAGATACGCAGTATTTT.

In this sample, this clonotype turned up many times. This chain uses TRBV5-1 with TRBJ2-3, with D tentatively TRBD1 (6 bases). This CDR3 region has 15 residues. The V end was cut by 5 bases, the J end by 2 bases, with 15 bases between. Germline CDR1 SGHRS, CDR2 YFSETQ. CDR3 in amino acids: CASSSRTANTDTQYF. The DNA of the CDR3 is TGCGCCAGCAGTTCTAGGACAGCTAACACAGATACGCAGTATTTT.

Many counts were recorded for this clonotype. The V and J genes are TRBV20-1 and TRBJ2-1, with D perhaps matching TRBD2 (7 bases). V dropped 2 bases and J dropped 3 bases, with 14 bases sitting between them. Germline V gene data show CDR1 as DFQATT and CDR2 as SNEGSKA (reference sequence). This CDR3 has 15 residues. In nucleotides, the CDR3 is TGCAGTGCTAGATTACGGGGGGCAAACTACAATGAGCAGTTCTTC. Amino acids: CSARLRGANYNEQFF.

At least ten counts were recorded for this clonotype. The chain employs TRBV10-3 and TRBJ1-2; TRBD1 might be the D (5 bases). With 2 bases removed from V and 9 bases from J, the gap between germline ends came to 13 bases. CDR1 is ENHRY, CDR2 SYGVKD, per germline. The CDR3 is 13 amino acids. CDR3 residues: CAISEGGTGRYTF. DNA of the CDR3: TGTGCCATCAGTGAGGGGGGTACCGGGCGCTACACCTTC.

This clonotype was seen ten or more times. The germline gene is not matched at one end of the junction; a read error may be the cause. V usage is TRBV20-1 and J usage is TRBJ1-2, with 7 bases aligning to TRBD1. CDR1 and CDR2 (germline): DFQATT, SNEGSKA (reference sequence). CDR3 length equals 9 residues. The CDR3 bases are TGCAGTGCTGGGGACAGCCCGAACTTC. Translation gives CSAGDSPNF.

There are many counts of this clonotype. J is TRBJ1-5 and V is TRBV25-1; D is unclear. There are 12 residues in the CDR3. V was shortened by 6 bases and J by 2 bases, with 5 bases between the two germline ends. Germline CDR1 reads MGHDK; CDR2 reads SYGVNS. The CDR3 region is CASRDGNQPQHF. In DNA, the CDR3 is TGTGCCAGCAGAGACGGCAATCAGCCCCAGCATTTT.

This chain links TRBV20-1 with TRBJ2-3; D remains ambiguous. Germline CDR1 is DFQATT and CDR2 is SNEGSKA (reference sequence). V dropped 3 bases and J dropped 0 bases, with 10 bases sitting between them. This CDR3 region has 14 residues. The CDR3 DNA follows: TGCAGTGCTAGTGGAGTGGGGAGCACAGATACGCAGTATTTT. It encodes CSASGVGSTDTQYF.

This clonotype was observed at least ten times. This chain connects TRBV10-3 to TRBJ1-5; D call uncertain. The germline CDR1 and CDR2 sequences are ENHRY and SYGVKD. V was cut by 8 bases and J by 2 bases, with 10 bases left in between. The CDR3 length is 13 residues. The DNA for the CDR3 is TGTGCCATCGGAGGACTGGGCAATCAGCCCCAGCATTTT. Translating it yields CAIGGLGNQPQHF.

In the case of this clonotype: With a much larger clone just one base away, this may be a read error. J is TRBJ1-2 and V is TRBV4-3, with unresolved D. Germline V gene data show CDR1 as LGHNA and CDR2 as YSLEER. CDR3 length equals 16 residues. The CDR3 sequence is CASSQDGGEFNYGHTF. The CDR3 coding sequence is TGCGCCAGCAGCCAAGATGGCGGAGAATTTAACTATGGCCACACCTTC.

CDR3 protein: CASRMASTASEEKLFF. CDR3 in DNA: TGTGCCAGCAGAATGGCTTCGACAGCAAGTGAAGAAAAACTGTTTTTT. The chain joins TRBV5-6 to TRBJ1-4, with D possibly matching TRBD1 (5 bases). The CDR3 is 16 residues long. Germline V CDR1 and CDR2: SGHDT, YYEEEE. The V and J ends lost 5 bases and 8 bases respectively, with 22 bases between them.

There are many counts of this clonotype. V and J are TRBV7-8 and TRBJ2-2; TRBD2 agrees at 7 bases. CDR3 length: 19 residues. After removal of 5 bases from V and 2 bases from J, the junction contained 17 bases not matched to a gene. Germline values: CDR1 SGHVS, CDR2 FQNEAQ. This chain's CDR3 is CASSKLGVGAGSNTGELFF. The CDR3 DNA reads TGTGCCAGCAGCAAGTTAGGGGTGGGAGCGGGGTCAAACACCGGGGAGCTGTTTTTT. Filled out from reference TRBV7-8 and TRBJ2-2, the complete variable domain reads GAGVSQSPRYKVAKRGQDVALRCDPISGHVSLFWYQQALGQGPEFLTYFQNEAQLDKSGLPSDRFFAERPEGSVSTLKIQRTQQEDSAVYLCASSKLGVGAGSNTGELFFGEGSRLTVL.

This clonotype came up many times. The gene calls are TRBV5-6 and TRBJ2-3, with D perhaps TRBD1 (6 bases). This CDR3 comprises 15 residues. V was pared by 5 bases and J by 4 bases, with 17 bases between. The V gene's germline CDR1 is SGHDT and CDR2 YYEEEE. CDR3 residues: CASRRRTERSDTQYF. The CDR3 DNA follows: TGTGCCAGCAGACGAAGGACAGAACGGTCAGATACGCAGTATTTT.

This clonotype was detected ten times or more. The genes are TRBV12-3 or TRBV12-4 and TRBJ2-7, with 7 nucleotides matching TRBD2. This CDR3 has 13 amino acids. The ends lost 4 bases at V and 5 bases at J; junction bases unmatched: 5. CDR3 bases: TGTGCCAGCAGTTACCGGGACTACCACGAGCAGTACGTC. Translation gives CASSYRDYHEQYV.

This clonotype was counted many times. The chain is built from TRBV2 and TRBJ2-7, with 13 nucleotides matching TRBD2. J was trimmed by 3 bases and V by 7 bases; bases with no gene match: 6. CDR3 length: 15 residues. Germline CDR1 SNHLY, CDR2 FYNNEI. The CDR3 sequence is CASKRTSGGNYEQYF. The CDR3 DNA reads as TGTGCCAGCAAGAGGACTAGCGGGGGAAACTACGAGCAGTACTTC.

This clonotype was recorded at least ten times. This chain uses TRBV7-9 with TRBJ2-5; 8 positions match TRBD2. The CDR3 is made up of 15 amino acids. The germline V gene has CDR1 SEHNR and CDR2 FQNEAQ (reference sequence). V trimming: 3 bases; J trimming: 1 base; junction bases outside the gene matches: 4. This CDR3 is CASSLSSGGQETQYF. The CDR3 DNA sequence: TGTGCCAGCAGCTTGTCCAGCGGGGGCCAAGAGACCCAGTACTTC.

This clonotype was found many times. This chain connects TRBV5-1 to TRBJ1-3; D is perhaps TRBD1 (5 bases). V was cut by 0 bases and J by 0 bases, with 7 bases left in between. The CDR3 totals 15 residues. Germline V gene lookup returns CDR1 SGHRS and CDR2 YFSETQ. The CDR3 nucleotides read TGCGCCAGCAGCTTGGATACAGGCTCTGGAAACACCATATATTTT. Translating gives CASSLDTGSGNTIYF.

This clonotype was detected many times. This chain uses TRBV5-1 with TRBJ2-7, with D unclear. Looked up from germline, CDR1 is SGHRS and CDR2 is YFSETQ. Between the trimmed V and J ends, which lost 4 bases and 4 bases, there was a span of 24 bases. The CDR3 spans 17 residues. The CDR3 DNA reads TGCGCCAGCAGCCCACAATCTGGACCCGTTTCCTTTTACGAGCAGTACTTC. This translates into CASSPQSGPVSFYEQYF.

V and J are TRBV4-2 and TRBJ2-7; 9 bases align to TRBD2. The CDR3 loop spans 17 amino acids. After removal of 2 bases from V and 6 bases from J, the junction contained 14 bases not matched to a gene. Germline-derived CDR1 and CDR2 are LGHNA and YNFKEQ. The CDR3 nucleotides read TGTGCCAGCAGCCAAACCCATCAGCGGGGGGTTTCGGGCGAGCAGTACTTC. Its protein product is CASSQTHQRGVSGEQYF.

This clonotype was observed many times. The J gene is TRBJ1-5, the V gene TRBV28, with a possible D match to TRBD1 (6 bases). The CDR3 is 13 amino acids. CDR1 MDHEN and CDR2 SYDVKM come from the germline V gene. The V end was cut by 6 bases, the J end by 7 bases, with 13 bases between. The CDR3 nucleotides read TGTGCCAGCAGAGAACAGGGTCGCCAGCCCCAGCATTTT. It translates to CASREQGRQPQHF.

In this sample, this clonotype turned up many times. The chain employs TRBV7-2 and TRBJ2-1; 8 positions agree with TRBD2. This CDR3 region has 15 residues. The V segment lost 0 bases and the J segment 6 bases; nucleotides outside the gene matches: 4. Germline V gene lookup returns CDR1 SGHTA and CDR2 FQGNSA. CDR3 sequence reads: CASSLAGTSINEQFF. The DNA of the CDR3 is TGTGCCAGCAGCTTAGCCGGGACTAGTATCAATGAGCAGTTCTTC. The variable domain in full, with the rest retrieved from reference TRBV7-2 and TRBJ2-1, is GAGVSQSPSNKVTEKGKDVELRCDPISGHTALYWYRQSLGQGLEFLIYFQGNSAPDKSGLPSDRFSAERTGGSVSTLTIQRTQQEDSAVYLCASSLAGTSINEQFFGPGTRLTVL.

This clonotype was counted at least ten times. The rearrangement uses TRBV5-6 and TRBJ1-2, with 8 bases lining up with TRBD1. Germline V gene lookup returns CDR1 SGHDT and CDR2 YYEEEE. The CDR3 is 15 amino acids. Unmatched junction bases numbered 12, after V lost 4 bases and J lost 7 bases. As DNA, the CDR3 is TGTGCCAGCAGCCCGCTGGACAGGGAAAGAGGTGGCTACACCTTC. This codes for CASSPLDRERGGYTF.

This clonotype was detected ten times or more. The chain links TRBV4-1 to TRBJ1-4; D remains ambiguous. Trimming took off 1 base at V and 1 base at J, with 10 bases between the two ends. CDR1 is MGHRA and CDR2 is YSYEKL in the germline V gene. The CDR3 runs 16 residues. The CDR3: CASSQGGVETNEKLFF. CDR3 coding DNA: TGCGCCAGCAGCCAAGGCGGGGTTGAAACTAATGAAAAACTGTTTTTT.